The 7 T cell receptor beta chains reported below all come from one sample, sequenced in a study of T-cell memory formation after mild COVID-19. Each CDR3 protein gets one entry after TCRdb re-called the 5' RACE reads with MiXCR. The repertoire holds approximately 580,000 distinct CDR3 sequences, with roughly 20% as singletons. The specimen was PBMCs or a T cell subset sorted from them (not recorded which). The receptors shown here come from an adult woman who had mild COVID-19 (a few samples of this study predate the infection). Cell type and time point are not known.

The chain couples TRBV14 to TRBJ2-1; 7 bases map to TRBD1. After removal of 1 base from V and 0 bases from J, the junction contained 6 bases not matched to a gene. Germline V CDR1 and CDR2: SGHDN, FVKESK. This CDR3 is 17 amino acids long. CDR3 residues: CASSQGAGGSSYNEQFF. For the CDR3, the DNA is TGTGCCAGCAGCCAAGGCGCAGGGGGAAGCTCCTACAATGAGCAGTTCTTC.

The chain employs TRBV29-1 and TRBJ2-3; possible D gene TRBD2, 7 bases. The germline V gene has CDR1 SQVTM and CDR2 ANQGSEA. The ends were cut back, 8 bases at V and 2 bases at J, with 17 bases in the middle. The length of the CDR3 is 14 residues. In DNA, the CDR3 is TGCAGCTCCGTAGGGGGGGTCATCACAGATACGCAGTATTTT. Translated, it gives CSSVGGVITDTQYF.

This sequence joins TRBV5-1 and TRBJ2-5; 9 bases match TRBD2. Germline CDR1 SGHRS, CDR2 YFSETQ. The CDR3 has 15 amino acids. The junction had 8 bases not matched to a gene; V was cut back by 4 bases and J by 4 bases. The chain's CDR3 is CASSRVAGESETQYF. CDR3 bases: TGCGCCAGCAGCCGGGTAGCGGGAGAATCAGAGACCCAGTACTTC.

The chain recombines TRBV12-3 or TRBV12-4 with TRBJ2-1; a possible D gene is TRBD2 (6 bases). The CDR3 contains 12 residues. V dropped 5 bases and J dropped 5 bases, with 7 bases sitting between them. For the CDR3, the DNA is TGTGCCAGCAGTCCGGGGGACAATGAGCAGTTCTTC. Its translation: CASSPGDNEQFF.

The chain uses TRBV24-1 and TRBJ2-1; 13 bases are a match to TRBD2. There are 18 residues in the CDR3. Per the germline V gene, CDR1 is KGHDR and CDR2 is SFDVKD. V shed 3 bases, J shed 9 bases, and the junction held 13 bases outside the gene matches. CDR3 nucleotide sequence: TGTGCCACCAGTGATGCGGGATTTACTAGCGGGAGGGGGGGTGAGCAGTTCTTC. Translated: CATSDAGFTSGRGGEQFF.

The chain combines TRBV24-1 with TRBJ2-1, with 9 bases matching TRBD2. Per the germline V gene, CDR1 is KGHDR and CDR2 is SFDVKD. V was pared by 4 bases and J by 3 bases, with 15 bases of the junction left unmatched. The CDR3 totals 19 residues. CDR3 sequence (DNA): TGTGCCACCAGTGACCAGGGACGGTCGCGGGAGGGCCGCTACAATGAGCAGTTCTTC. It codes for CATSDQGRSREGRYNEQFF.

This clonotype was observed a handful of times. This chain joins TRBV6-2 or TRBV6-3 and TRBJ2-5; D not certain. Germline lookup yields CDR1 MNHEY and CDR2 SVGEGT. V was shortened by 7 bases and J by 1 base, with 13 bases between the two germline ends. The CDR3 has 14 residues. The CDR3 coding sequence is TGTGCCAGCAATCCTACCGGGTCCCAAGAGACCCAGTACTTC. This gives the protein CASNPTGSQETQYF.